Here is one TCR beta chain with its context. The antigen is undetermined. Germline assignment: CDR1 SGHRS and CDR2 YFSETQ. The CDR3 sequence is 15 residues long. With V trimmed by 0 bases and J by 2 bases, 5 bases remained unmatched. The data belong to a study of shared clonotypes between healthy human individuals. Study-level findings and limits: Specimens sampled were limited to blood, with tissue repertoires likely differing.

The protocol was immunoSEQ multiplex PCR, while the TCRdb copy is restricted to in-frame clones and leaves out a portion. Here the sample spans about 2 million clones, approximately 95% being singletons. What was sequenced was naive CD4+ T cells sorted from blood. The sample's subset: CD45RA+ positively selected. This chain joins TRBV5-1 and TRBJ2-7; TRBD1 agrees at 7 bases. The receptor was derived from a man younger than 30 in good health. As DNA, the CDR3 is TGCGCCAGCAGCTTGGTATGGGACAGAGCCTACGAGCAGTACTTC. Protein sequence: CASSLVWDRAYEQYF.